The 30 T cell receptor beta chains reported below all come from one sample, sequenced in a study of OX40 agonist ivuxolimab in advanced cancers. Sequencing used immunoSEQ multiplex PCR; TCRdb keeps in-frame clones, though not all of them. The sample gives 68,000 or so clones, almost 85% of which show up once; around 2.1% is in the top ten. The sequencing used CD4+ or CD8+ T cells sorted from blood, collected in a trial of the OX40 agonist ivuxolimab. All receptors come from an adult with an advanced solid tumor such as melanoma, head and neck, liver or kidney cancer.

The chain couples TRBV7-3 to TRBJ2-1, with 10 bases lining up with TRBD2. CDR3 length equals 19 residues. Losses at the gene ends were 5 bases for V and 2 bases for J; bases not matched to a gene: 15. Germline V gene sequence: CDR1 SGHTA, CDR2 FQGTGA. In DNA, the CDR3 is TGTGCCAGCAGCCCCTCCCCCGCACAACTAGCGGGAACCTACAATGAGCAGTTCTTC. Residues: CASSPSPAQLAGTYNEQFF.

The V call is TRBV19, the J call TRBJ2-6, with 7 bases that match TRBD1. CDR1 and CDR2 (germline): LNHDA, SQIVND (reference sequence). J lost 2 bases, V lost 3 bases, and 4 bases had no gene match. This CDR3 spans 16 amino acids. The CDR3 region is CASSIWQGAGANVLTF. CDR3 DNA: TGTGCCAGTAGTATTTGGCAGGGGGCTGGGGCCAACGTCCTGACTTTC.

The rearrangement uses TRBV7-3 and TRBJ2-3; no firm D call. The CDR3 loop spans 15 amino acids. The germline CDR1 and CDR2 sequences are SGHTA and FQGTGA. V gave up 0 bases and J gave up 1 base, with 8 bases separating them. CDR3 DNA: TGTGCCAGCAGCTTAACGGGGATCCGCACAGATACGCAGTATTTT. Its protein is CASSLTGIRTDTQYF.

CDR3: CASSLWPAGETQYF. CDR3 nucleotides: TGTGCCAGCAGCTTATGGCCCGCGGGGGAGACCCAGTACTTC. V usage is TRBV7-2 and J usage is TRBJ2-5; TRBD2 is a possible D gene (6 bases). Germline CDR1 and CDR2: SGHTA and FQGNSA. The CDR3 consists of 14 residues. V was trimmed by 2 bases and J by 5 bases, leaving 12 bases between them.

This chain joins TRBV5-1 and TRBJ1-4; 9 bases align to TRBD1. Germline CDR1 is SGHRS and CDR2 is YFSETQ. V lost 4 bases to trimming and J lost 8 bases; unmatched junction nucleotides: 6. This CDR3 contains 14 residues. As DNA, the CDR3 is TGCGCCAGCAGCACACAGGGGGCGGGGGAAAAACTGTTTTTT. Protein sequence: CASSTQGAGEKLFF.

The chain joins TRBV2 to TRBJ1-5; D gene unclear. The V end lost 5 bases, the J end lost 0 bases, and 11 bases lay between the germline ends. Per the germline V gene, CDR1 is SNHLY and CDR2 is FYNNEI. The length of the CDR3 is 15 residues. The CDR3: CASSSDGGSNQPQHF. CDR3 DNA sequence: TGTGCCAGCAGTTCCGACGGTGGTAGCAATCAGCCCCAGCATTTT.

The chain employs TRBV20-1 and TRBJ2-3; 7 nucleotides agree with TRBD2. Germline CDR1 reads DFQATT; CDR2 reads SNEGSKA (reference sequence). Unmatched junction bases numbered 3, after V lost 8 bases and J lost 4 bases. The CDR3 is 11 amino acids. In nucleotides, the CDR3 is TGCAGTACCCGGGGGGCAGATACGCAGTATTTT. This sequence encodes CSTRGADTQYF.

The genes are TRBV7-9 and TRBJ2-2; D remains unclear. Germline V gene sequence: CDR1 SEHNR, CDR2 FQNEAQ (reference sequence). Trimming cost V 1 base and J 0 bases, with 3 bases left between them. This CDR3 spans 14 amino acids. Here the CDR3 reads CASSLDTNTGELFF. The CDR3 DNA sequence: TGTGCCAGCAGCTTAGACACGAACACCGGGGAGCTGTTTTTT.

This chain uses TRBV7-3 with TRBJ2-1, with D possibly being TRBD2 (7 bases). The CDR3 runs to 15 residues. V lost 2 bases and J 4 bases, leaving 12 bases between the germline ends. In germline, CDR1 is SGHTA, CDR2 FQGTGA. CDR3 residues: CASSLGGGLYNEQFF. CDR3 bases: TGTGCCAGCAGCTTAGGCGGGGGCCTATACAATGAGCAGTTCTTC.

This clone was recorded once. The rearrangement links TRBV6-5 to TRBJ2-7; D gene uncertain. The CDR3 sequence is 11 residues long. The V end lost 5 bases, the J end lost 7 bases, and 9 bases lay between the germline ends. Germline CDR1 reads MNHEY; CDR2 reads SVGAGI. The CDR3 sequence is CASSEAREQYF. The CDR3 nucleotides read TGTGCCAGCAGTGAAGCGAGGGAGCAGTACTTC.

The chain couples TRBV28 to TRBJ2-6; TRBD2 matches at 7 bases. J was trimmed by 0 bases and V by 6 bases; bases with no gene match: 2. Germline CDR1 reads MDHEN; CDR2 reads SYDVKM. The CDR3 has 15 amino acids. The CDR3 region is CASSPSGSGANVLTF. DNA for the CDR3: TGTGCCAGCAGCCCTAGCGGCTCTGGGGCCAACGTCCTGACTTTC.

This chain connects TRBV4-2 to TRBJ2-5, with D perhaps TRBD2 (6 bases). V was shortened by 0 bases and J by 5 bases, with 13 bases between the two germline ends. The germline V gene has CDR1 LGHNA and CDR2 YNFKEQ. The length of the CDR3 is 15 residues. CDR3 nucleotide sequence: TGTGCCAGCAGCCAAGAGTCGGTAAGCGGGGAGACCCAGTACTTC. It codes for CASSQESVSGETQYF.

The V gene is TRBV28, the J gene TRBJ1-1, with D possibly matching TRBD1 (6 bases). This CDR3 is 17 amino acids long. Germline loops: CDR1 MDHEN, CDR2 SYDVKM. V was cut by 1 base and J by 2 bases, with 17 bases left in between. The chain's CDR3 is CASSLFPETGGNTEAFF. CDR3 bases: TGTGCCAGCAGTTTATTTCCCGAGACAGGTGGAAACACTGAAGCTTTCTTT.

The chain employs TRBV6-5 and TRBJ1-4; D is undetermined. The CDR3 runs 13 residues. Between the trimmed V and J ends, which lost 4 bases and 7 bases, there was a span of 10 bases. Per the germline V gene, CDR1 is MNHEY and CDR2 is SVGAGI. Here the CDR3 DNA reads TGTGCCAGCAGTTTGACTCCGAGTGAAAAACTGTTTTTT. Translation gives CASSLTPSEKLFF.

The chain employs TRBV28 and TRBJ2-7; possibly TRBD2 for D (5 bases). Germline CDR1 and CDR2: MDHEN and SYDVKM. V was trimmed by 7 bases and J by 3 bases, leaving 19 bases between them. The CDR3 runs to 15 residues. CDR3 coding DNA: TGTGCCAGCATTCGGGGTGTCGGCCTTGGCTACGAGCAGTACTTC. As protein: CASIRGVGLGYEQYF.

The genes are TRBV19 and TRBJ1-2; D is uncertain. This CDR3 contains 11 residues. Per the germline V gene, CDR1 is LNHDA and CDR2 is SQIVND (reference sequence). Trimming shortened V by 4 bases and J by 2 bases, and 2 bases separated the two germline ends. The CDR3 DNA is TGTGCCAGTAGTAAGAACTATGGCTACACCTTC. Encoded protein: CASSKNYGYTF.

V usage is TRBV5-1 and J usage is TRBJ1-1; the D is unclear. The germline gives CDR1 SGHRS, CDR2 YFSETQ. V gave up 4 bases and J gave up 3 bases, with 28 bases separating them. This CDR3 comprises 19 residues. The CDR3 DNA sequence: TGCGCCAGCAGCCCCTCACTATGGACCCGGGAAGGGTTGGACACTGAAGCTTTCTTT. Residues: CASSPSLWTREGLDTEAFF.

The rearrangement joins TRBV7-2 to TRBJ2-3; maybe TRBD1 (5 bases). V was trimmed by 1 base and J by 2 bases, leaving 7 bases between them. The germline V gene encodes CDR1 SGHTA and CDR2 FQGNSA. The CDR3 has 14 residues. The chain's CDR3 is CASSLGQFTDTQYF. CDR3 DNA sequence: TGTGCCAGCAGCTTAGGACAGTTCACAGATACGCAGTATTTT.

This clone was picked up one time. This rearrangement joins TRBV30 to TRBJ2-7; D gene uncertain. The germline gives CDR1 GTSNPN, CDR2 SVGIG (reference sequence). There are 11 residues in the CDR3. V lost 1 base and J 6 bases, leaving 7 bases between the germline ends. CDR3 region: CAWSGQSEQYF. DNA of the CDR3: TGTGCCTGGAGTGGACAAAGCGAGCAGTACTTC.

The chain links TRBV5-6 to TRBJ1-5; D unclear. CDR1 and CDR2 (germline): SGHDT, YYEEEE. V was pared by 10 bases and J by 0 bases, with 5 bases between. This CDR3 is built from 11 residues. CDR3 nucleotide sequence: TGTGCCCGGACTAGCAATCAGCCCCAGCATTTT. This codes for CARTSNQPQHF.

This chain connects TRBV6-1 to TRBJ1-4; 7 nucleotides agree with TRBD1. J was trimmed by 5 bases and V by 10 bases; bases with no gene match: 13. The germline CDR1 and CDR2 sequences are MNHNS and SASEGT. This CDR3 is 15 amino acids long. The CDR3: CATSLQQGLNEKLFF. The CDR3 DNA reads as TGTGCCACTTCCCTACAACAGGGGTTAAATGAAAAACTGTTTTTT.

The J gene is TRBJ2-6, the V gene TRBV5-6; 8 positions match TRBD1. The germline V gene has CDR1 SGHDT and CDR2 YYEEEE. The V and J ends lost 0 bases and 2 bases, in that order; junction bases with no gene match: 7. CDR3 length: 18 residues. Here the CDR3 reads CASSLALQGAPGANVLTF. Here the CDR3 DNA reads TGTGCCAGCAGCTTGGCCCTTCAGGGGGCGCCTGGGGCCAACGTCCTGACTTTC.

The genes are TRBV7-3 and TRBJ2-5; perhaps D is TRBD1 or TRBD2 (5 bases each). The germline CDR1 and CDR2 sequences are SGHTA and FQGTGA. The CDR3 has 14 amino acids. Trimming took off 2 bases at V and 5 bases at J, with 12 bases between the two ends. The CDR3 region has the DNA TGTGCCAGCAGCTTAGGGGGACCACGGGAGACCCAGTACTTC. This codes for CASSLGGPRETQYF.

The rearrangement links TRBV5-6 to TRBJ2-5; TRBD2 agrees at 13 bases. The germline V gene has CDR1 SGHDT and CDR2 YYEEEE. This CDR3 region has 18 residues. After removal of 6 bases from V and 1 base from J, the junction contained 12 bases not matched to a gene. The CDR3: CASTLEARLAGGQETQYF. The CDR3 DNA reads TGTGCCAGCACCCTCGAGGCTAGACTAGCGGGAGGCCAAGAGACCCAGTACTTC.

The chain is built from TRBV12-5 and TRBJ1-1; possible D gene TRBD1, 6 bases. Trimming left V 0 bases short and J 4 bases short, with 12 bases between. The CDR3 length is 15 residues. CDR1 is LGHNT and CDR2 is FRNRAP in the germline V gene. The CDR3: CASGLVRQGSTEAFF. CDR3 coding DNA: TGTGCTAGTGGTTTGGTAAGGCAGGGGAGCACTGAAGCTTTCTTT.

The V call is TRBV11-2, the J call TRBJ1-1; D not resolved. Germline lookup yields CDR1 SGHAT and CDR2 FQNNGV. The V and J ends lost 1 base and 3 bases respectively, with 9 bases between them. The CDR3 length is 14 residues. CDR3 bases: TGTGCCAGCAGCTTAGTAGGGTGGGACACTGAAGCTTTCTTT. It yields the protein CASSLVGWDTEAFF.

This chain links TRBV10-3 with TRBJ2-5; 12 nucleotides align to TRBD2. The CDR3 has 13 residues. Germline CDR1 reads ENHRY; CDR2 reads SYGVKD. Trimming removed 9 bases from V and 3 bases from J; junction bases left unmatched: 2. In nucleotides, the CDR3 is TGTGCCATTCGACTAGCGGGAGAAGAGACCCAGTACTTC. Amino acid sequence: CAIRLAGEETQYF.

The CDR3 sequence: CASSVAGAVDEQFF. The DNA for the CDR3 is TGTGCCAGCAGTGTAGCGGGGGCGGTAGATGAGCAGTTCTTC. The gene calls are TRBV28 and TRBJ2-1; 9 bases align to TRBD2. Trimming removed 5 bases from V and 8 bases from J; junction bases left unmatched: 7. This CDR3 is built from 14 residues. From germline, CDR1 is MDHEN and CDR2 SYDVKM.

The gene calls are TRBV9 and TRBJ2-5; D possibly matches TRBD1 or TRBD2 (5 bases each). The CDR3 consists of 14 residues. V lost 3 bases and J lost 5, with 14 bases in between. The germline CDR1 and CDR2 sequences are SGDLS and YYNGEE. CDR3 loop: CASSGGLFPETQYF. The CDR3 DNA follows: TGTGCCAGCAGCGGGGGGTTATTCCCGGAGACCCAGTACTTC.

The V gene is TRBV5-1, the J gene TRBJ2-3, with D possibly TRBD2 on 6 matching bases. Germline CDR1 is SGHRS and CDR2 is YFSETQ. The CDR3 totals 13 residues. Trimming shortened V by 6 bases and J by 0 bases, and 8 bases separated the two germline ends. CDR3 loop: CASKRGSTDTQYF. Written as DNA, the CDR3 is TGCGCCAGCAAACGGGGGAGCACAGATACGCAGTATTTT.